This TCR beta chain derives from a study of neoadjuvant anti-PD-1 for oral cavity cancer. Germline V gene sequence: CDR1 SGDLS, CDR2 YYNGEE. V shed 4 bases, J shed 1 base, and the junction held 7 bases outside the gene matches. The CDR3 runs 15 residues. Profiling relied on immunoSEQ multiplex PCR, and the TCRdb table lists in-frame clones only, not all of them. This sample has tens of thousands of clones, with approximately 87% found just once. This sample's time point: after neoadjuvant nivolumab, at surgical resection. These oral cavity squamous cell carcinomas were HPV-negative and locally advanced.

This TCR was sampled from a person between 35 and 79 years old with oral cavity squamous cell carcinoma. Sequencing used PBMCs, obtained after nivolumab (anti-PD-1) treatment. The V gene is TRBV9, the J gene TRBJ2-7; 8 nucleotides match TRBD2. The CDR3: CASSSHPGGSYEQYF. The CDR3 coding sequence is TGTGCCAGCAGCTCTCACCCGGGAGGGTCCTACGAGCAGTACTTC.